The next 24 T cell receptor beta chains were all read from a single sample in a study of CD8+ T cells in alopecia areata. Treatment in this sample: oral pan-JAK inhibitor, 5-10 mg twice daily. RNA, once extracted, was reverse transcribed into cDNA for use as the sequencing template. Only in-frame clones appear in the TCRdb table, and some are missing; sequencing was by immunoSEQ multiplex PCR. This table has around 110,000 clones, about four fifths appearing once. Material: CD8+ T cells sorted from blood, obtained at week 24, from a patient treated with tofacitinib. The receptors shown here come from a human donor with alopecia areata.

The rearrangement joins TRBV9 to TRBJ2-7; 8 nucleotides match TRBD1. Germline loops: CDR1 SGDLS, CDR2 YYNGEE. This CDR3 is built from 15 residues. V lost 4 bases and J lost 2; bases outside the gene matches: 8. The DNA of the CDR3 is TGTGCCAGCAGCCCGGGGACAGGACAAACCTACGAGCAGTACTTC. Its translation is CASSPGTGQTYEQYF.

The V call is TRBV5-1, the J call TRBJ1-5, with TRBD1 as a possible D gene (5 bases). The CDR3 consists of 13 residues. The ends were cut back, 4 bases at V and 5 bases at J, with 10 bases in the middle. Germline V gene data show CDR1 as SGHRS and CDR2 as YFSETQ. CDR3 nucleotides: TGCGCCAGCAGCAGGGACTCTTATCAGCCCCAGCATTTT. It specifies CASSRDSYQPQHF.

The chain joins TRBV6-5 to TRBJ1-1, with TRBD1 identical over 8 bases. The germline V gene encodes CDR1 MNHEY and CDR2 SVGAGI. V lost 6 bases and J lost 1; bases outside the gene matches: 4. There are 14 residues in the CDR3. The CDR3 nucleotides are TGTGCCAGCAGCCGACAGGGGCCGAACACTGAAGCTTTCTTT. Its protein product is CASSRQGPNTEAFF.

The chain links TRBV7-2 to TRBJ1-1, with D hard to call. The CDR3 covers 12 residues. V was clipped by 2 bases and J by 9 bases, with 10 bases between them. Germline CDR1 reads SGHTA; CDR2 reads FQGNSA. CDR3 DNA sequence: TGTGCCAGCAGCTTATCGCATATCCAAGCTTTCTTT. It encodes CASSLSHIQAFF.

This rearrangement joins TRBV5-1 to TRBJ2-1; 7 positions agree with TRBD2. CDR1 SGHRS and CDR2 YFSETQ come from the germline V gene. The CDR3 runs to 16 residues. Trimming took 2 bases from V and 0 from J; bases not matched to a gene: 5. As DNA, the CDR3 is TGCGCCAGCAGCTTTACGGCGGGGGACTCCTACAATGAGCAGTTCTTC. Translated: CASSFTAGDSYNEQFF.

The chain is built from TRBV2 and TRBJ2-1; 14 bases align to TRBD2. The J segment lost 8 bases and the V segment lost 4 bases, leaving 10 bases of the junction unmatched. Germline V CDR1 and CDR2: SNHLY, FYNNEI. The CDR3 runs 17 residues. The CDR3 bases are TGTGCCAGCAGTGGCTGGACTAGCGGGGGGATCAAGGATGAGCAGTTCTTC. It translates to CASSGWTSGGIKDEQFF.

In this sample, this clone turned up once. J is TRBJ2-1 and V is TRBV4-3; 7 bases map to TRBD1. J lost 5 bases, V lost 3 bases, and 7 bases had no gene match. The CDR3 is 15 amino acids. Germline CDR1 and CDR2: LGHNA and YSLEER. As DNA, the CDR3 is TGCGCCAGCAGCCACACGGACAGGAGTGACAATGAGCAGTTCTTC. This sequence encodes CASSHTDRSDNEQFF.

The chain joins TRBV2 to TRBJ2-1, with 10 bases identical to TRBD1. Trimming took 5 bases from V and 4 from J; bases not matched to a gene: 5. The germline gives CDR1 SNHLY, CDR2 FYNNEI. The CDR3 length is 15 residues. CDR3 coding DNA: TGTGCCAGCAGTCTCGGGACAGGGGTTTACAATGAGCAGTTCTTC. Translation gives CASSLGTGVYNEQFF.

This rearrangement joins TRBV29-1 to TRBJ2-5; D possibly corresponds to TRBD2 (7 bases). V shed 8 bases and J shed 2 bases, with 18 bases lying between them. Germline V lookup: CDR1 SQVTM, CDR2 ANQGSEA. There are 14 residues in the CDR3. DNA for the CDR3: TGCAGCTCGACCCCTAGGGGGGGTCAAGAGACCCAGTACTTC. It codes for CSSTPRGGQETQYF.

Only a few counts were recorded for this clone. V gene TRBV6-5 combines with J gene TRBJ2-5; 11 bases align to TRBD1. The CDR3 is 14 residues long. Trimming removed 5 bases from V and 2 bases from J; junction bases left unmatched: 1. Germline V gene sequence: CDR1 MNHEY, CDR2 SVGAGI. CDR3 in amino acids: CASSRDRGQETQYF. The CDR3 DNA follows: TGTGCCAGCAGTAGGGACAGGGGGCAAGAGACCCAGTACTTC.

V and J are TRBV29-1 and TRBJ2-5, with D unresolved. Trimming removed 5 bases from V and 2 bases from J, with 9 bases in between. Germline lookup yields CDR1 SQVTM and CDR2 ANQGSEA. CDR3 length equals 12 residues. CDR3 amino acids: CSVLGGQETQYF. The CDR3 DNA sequence: TGCAGCGTTCTAGGCGGACAAGAGACCCAGTACTTC. The whole variable domain, filled in from reference TRBV29-1 and TRBJ2-5, reads SAVISQKPSRDICQRGTSLTIQCQVDSQVTMMFWYRQQPGQSLTLIATANQGSEATYESGFVIDKFPISRPNLTFSTLTVSNMSPEDSSIYLCSVLGGQETQYFGPGTRLLVL.

The V gene is TRBV7-9, the J gene TRBJ1-4; TRBD1 is a possible D gene (5 bases). Trimming removed 5 bases at V and 8 bases at J, with 21 bases between. Germline values: CDR1 SEHNR, CDR2 FQNEAQ (reference sequence). The CDR3 runs 16 residues. CDR3 region: CASSHTALGGTEKLFF. The CDR3 DNA reads TGTGCCAGCAGCCACACGGCTCTTGGGGGTACCGAAAAACTGTTTTTT. Variable domain in full (rest from reference TRBV7-9 and TRBJ1-4): DTGVSQNPRHKITKRGQNVTFRCDPISEHNRLYWYRQTLGQGPEFLTYFQNEAQLEKSRLLSDRFSAERPKGSFSTLEIQRTEQGDSAMYLCASSHTALGGTEKLFFGSGTQLSVL.

The chain recombines TRBV7-9 with TRBJ1-2; D ambiguous. The germline V gene encodes CDR1 SEHNR and CDR2 FQNEAQ (reference sequence). V dropped 2 bases and J dropped 8 bases, with 9 bases sitting between them. The CDR3 runs 12 residues. The DNA of the CDR3 is TGTGCCAGCAGCTTAACCGGGGTAGGCTACACCTTC. It translates to CASSLTGVGYTF.

The rearrangement links TRBV19 to TRBJ1-1; D is uncertain. CDR1 LNHDA and CDR2 SQIVND come from the germline V gene (reference sequence). CDR3 size: 14 residues. Trimming took off 1 base at V and 6 bases at J, with 12 bases between the two ends. The DNA of the CDR3 is TGTGCCAGTAGTATAGTTTCGGAGGACCCTGAAGCTTTCTTT. Encoded protein: CASSIVSEDPEAFF.

V is TRBV15 and J is TRBJ2-7; a possible D gene is TRBD2 (5 bases). Trimming removed 0 bases at V and 6 bases at J, with 15 bases between. Per the germline V gene, CDR1 is LNHNV and CDR2 is YYDKDF (reference sequence). This CDR3 is 15 amino acids long. The CDR3 is CATSRDLGEGLEQYF. In DNA form, the CDR3 reads TGTGCCACCAGCAGAGATCTGGGAGAGGGCCTCGAGCAGTACTTC.

V and J are TRBV11-2 and TRBJ2-5, with D hard to call. The CDR3 is made up of 16 amino acids. Per the germline V gene, CDR1 is SGHAT and CDR2 is FQNNGV. The V gene lost 5 bases and the J gene lost 5 bases, with 21 bases spanning the gap. The CDR3 loop reads CASSHSTTPLQETQYF. Written as DNA, the CDR3 is TGTGCCAGCAGCCATTCGACAACCCCCCTTCAGGAGACCCAGTACTTC.

The gene calls are TRBV4-1 and TRBJ1-5; D call uncertain. The V and J ends lost 4 bases and 2 bases respectively, with 12 bases between them. This CDR3 is 15 amino acids long. Germline CDR1 MGHRA, CDR2 YSYEKL. CDR3 in amino acids: CASSLRVKGNQPQHF. The CDR3 DNA reads TGCGCCAGCAGCCTGCGGGTGAAGGGCAATCAGCCCCAGCATTTT.

This clone appeared a single time. The chain recombines TRBV27 with TRBJ2-4; unclear D gene. Looked up from germline, CDR1 is MNHEY and CDR2 is SMNVEV (reference sequence). V lost 5 bases and J 6 bases, leaving 11 bases between the germline ends. The CDR3 extends over 13 amino acids. The CDR3 nucleotides are TGTGCCAGCAGTACCACTCCCCCAAACATTCAGTACTTC. This sequence encodes CASSTTPPNIQYF.

This clone was recorded once. The chain is built from TRBV29-1 and TRBJ1-1; D perhaps matches TRBD1 (5 bases). Trimming took 7 bases from V and 1 from J, leaving 10 bases between them. The V gene's germline CDR1 is SQVTM and CDR2 ANQGSEA. CDR3 size: 12 residues. DNA of the CDR3: TGCAGCGCCAAGGGGAGGAACACTGAAGCTTTCTTT. Residues: CSAKGRNTEAFF.

The J gene is TRBJ2-6, the V gene TRBV7-3; no reliable D call. The germline V and J ends were trimmed by 2 bases and 3 bases, with 5 bases remaining between them. The CDR3 covers 14 residues. Germline CDR1 and CDR2: SGHTA and FQGTGA. The CDR3 sequence is CASSLGLGANVLTF. The CDR3 DNA follows: TGTGCCAGCAGCTTAGGTCTTGGGGCCAACGTCCTGACTTTC.

This chain joins TRBV5-4 and TRBJ2-3; possibly TRBD1 for D (5 bases). V was shortened by 0 bases and J by 3 bases, with 5 bases between the two germline ends. CDR1 and CDR2 (germline): SGHNT, YYREEE (reference sequence). The length of the CDR3 is 13 residues. The chain's CDR3 is CASSLEGTDTQYF. CDR3 DNA: TGTGCCAGCAGCTTGGAGGGGACAGATACGCAGTATTTT.

The chain uses TRBV12-5 and TRBJ2-7; unclear D gene. The V end was cut by 5 bases, the J end by 4 bases, with 6 bases between. Germline V gene data show CDR1 as LGHNT and CDR2 as FRNRAP. The CDR3 spans 11 residues. In DNA form, the CDR3 reads TGTGCTAGTGGTATTTCTTACGAGCAGTACTTC. Amino acid sequence: CASGISYEQYF.

The rearrangement joins TRBV6-6 to TRBJ2-7, with D unresolved. CDR1 is MNHNY and CDR2 is SVGAGI in the germline V gene (reference sequence). This CDR3 has 13 amino acids. V was cut by 6 bases and J by 2 bases, with 11 bases left in between. CDR3 residues: CASRAGPPYEQYF. The CDR3 region has the DNA TGTGCCAGCAGAGCCGGGCCCCCCTACGAGCAGTACTTC.

This clone has only a few counts. The V and J genes are TRBV30 and TRBJ2-7; D not certain. There are 13 residues in the CDR3. V was trimmed by 1 base and J by 0 bases, leaving 7 bases between them. The germline gives CDR1 GTSNPN, CDR2 SVGIG (reference sequence). The CDR3 sequence is CAWSADASYEQYF. The CDR3 nucleotides read TGTGCCTGGAGTGCCGACGCCTCCTACGAGCAGTACTTC.